Given below is one T cell receptor beta chain in context. These data originate in a study of blood T cell repertoires in COVID-19. Study background: COVID-19 samples from acute and convalescent phases originated in the United States, Italy and Spain.

Under the authors' procedure: Nucleated cell counts were estimated from reference gene primer amplification. Assay: immunoSEQ multiplex PCR; the TCRdb copy retains only in-frame clones and omits some. The V and J calls and clone size come from that table; D and trimming were worked out from the DNA. The sample includes approximately 69,000 clones, less than 85% of them seen just once. Trimming at V came to 6 bases and at J to 0 bases, leaving 8 bases not matched to a gene. Looked up from germline, CDR1 is SNHLY and CDR2 is FYNNEI. The length of the CDR3 is 16 residues. This clonotype was sampled from an elderly woman with acute or convalescent COVID-19. The chain has TRBV2 and TRBJ2-3; TRBD2 agrees at 8 bases. Sequenced input: peripheral blood. The chain's CDR3 is CASRARLASSTDTQYF. The CDR3 DNA is TGTGCCAGCAGGGCCCGACTAGCGAGTAGCACAGATACGCAGTATTTT.